The 15 T cell receptor beta chains below all came from one sample that was sequenced in a study of shared clonotypes between healthy human individuals. Method: immunoSEQ multiplex PCR; TCRdb's copy keeps in-frame clones and lacks some. The table lists millions of clones, over 85% of them singletons. The sequenced material came from naive CD4+ T cells from PBMCs. Subset noted: CD45RA+ positively selected. These TCRs come from a man aged 18 to 30 in good health. Some clones in this sample may be carry-over from other donors' samples.

The chain is built from TRBV7-2 and TRBJ2-7; 12 nucleotides align to TRBD2. The ends lost 2 bases at V and 1 base at J; junction bases unmatched: 3. The V gene's germline CDR1 is SGHTA and CDR2 FQGNSA. This CDR3 comprises 16 residues. The CDR3 loop is CASSLSGTSGSYEQYF. Here the CDR3 DNA reads TGTGCCAGCAGCTTATCCGGGACTAGCGGGTCCTACGAGCAGTACTTC.

The chain recombines TRBV7-3 with TRBJ2-3, with 12 bases lining up with TRBD2. The CDR3 sequence is 18 residues long. Germline values: CDR1 SGHTA, CDR2 FQGTGA. V lost 0 bases to trimming and J lost 2 bases; unmatched junction nucleotides: 6. This CDR3 reads CASSLTKTSGSPTDTQYF. For the CDR3, the DNA is TGTGCCAGCAGCTTAACGAAGACTAGCGGGAGCCCCACAGATACGCAGTATTTT.

The chain recombines TRBV5-4 with TRBJ1-2; possibly TRBD1 for D (5 bases). The CDR3 extends over 13 amino acids. V gave up 4 bases and J gave up 1 base, with 8 bases separating them. Germline loops: CDR1 SGHNT, CDR2 YYREEE (reference sequence). The DNA for the CDR3 is TGTGCCAGCAGCACGGACAATAACTATGGCTACACCTTC. Amino acids: CASSTDNNYGYTF. Full variable domain (missing parts from reference TRBV5-4 and TRBJ1-2): ETGVTQSPTHLIKTRGQQVTLRCSSQSGHNTVSWYQQALGQGPQFIFQYYREEENGRGNFPPRFSGLQFPNYSSELNVNALELDDSALYLCASSTDNNYGYTFGSGTRLTVV.

The chain employs TRBV5-1 and TRBJ2-7, with 10 nucleotides matching TRBD1. Losses at the gene ends were 0 bases for V and 7 bases for J; bases not matched to a gene: 7. Germline V lookup: CDR1 SGHRS, CDR2 YFSETQ. The CDR3 totals 15 residues. CDR3 residues: CASSLEPGQGWEQYF. Here the CDR3 DNA reads TGCGCCAGCAGCTTGGAACCGGGACAGGGGTGGGAGCAGTACTTC.

V gene TRBV28 combines with J gene TRBJ2-7; D perhaps matches TRBD1 (5 bases). CDR3 length: 16 residues. Trimming pared 3 bases from V and 3 bases from J, leaving 18 bases between. Germline V gene data show CDR1 as MDHEN and CDR2 as SYDVKM. DNA for the CDR3: TGTGCCAGCAGTTTCCGCTTGACAGTTGGCCTCTACGAGCAGTACTTC. Translated, it gives CASSFRLTVGLYEQYF.

This clone was counted a single time. This chain connects TRBV29-1 to TRBJ2-3; 7 nucleotides line up with TRBD2. After removal of 7 bases from V and 2 bases from J, the junction contained 6 bases not matched to a gene. The CDR3 consists of 13 residues. Germline values: CDR1 SQVTM, CDR2 ANQGSEA. The chain's CDR3 is CSARDYLTDTQYF. CDR3 nucleotides: TGCAGCGCCCGGGACTACCTCACAGATACGCAGTATTTT.

The chain is built from TRBV19 and TRBJ2-7; D possibly matches TRBD1 or TRBD2 (5 bases each). The germline V gene has CDR1 LNHDA and CDR2 SQIVND (reference sequence). CDR3 length: 13 amino acids. The ends were cut back, 7 bases at V and 6 bases at J, with 16 bases in the middle. Written as DNA, the CDR3 is TGTGCCAGTACGGAGAGGGTTACAGGCGAGCAGTACTTC. Protein: CASTERVTGEQYF.

This clone was seen a single time. The chain couples TRBV7-9 to TRBJ2-7, with a tentative D call TRBD2 (5 bases). CDR1 is SEHNR, CDR2 FQNEAQ, per germline (reference sequence). The germline V and J ends were trimmed by 2 bases and 3 bases, with 17 bases remaining between them. The CDR3 has 16 amino acids. CDR3 nucleotide sequence: TGTGCCAGCAGCTTATCTGGGCGGAGGTGGGACTACGAGCAGTACTTC. Protein sequence: CASSLSGRRWDYEQYF.

The chain uses TRBV7-2 and TRBJ2-2; no clear D. Germline V gives CDR1 SGHTA, CDR2 FQGNSA. The CDR3 spans 15 residues. Trimming removed 5 bases at V and 4 bases at J, with 14 bases between. The CDR3 sequence: CASSPFSWGTGELFF. CDR3 nucleotide sequence: TGTGCCAGCAGCCCGTTCTCGTGGGGCACCGGGGAGCTGTTTTTT.

This clone was picked up one time. Other DNA sequences in this sample translate to the same CDR3. The J gene is TRBJ2-1, the V gene TRBV9, with D perhaps matching TRBD2 (6 bases). V lost 0 bases and J lost 7, with 8 bases in between. The germline V gene encodes CDR1 SGDLS and CDR2 YYNGEE. This CDR3 has 13 residues. CDR3 in DNA: TGTGCCAGCAGCGTAGGGACTAATAATGAGCAGTTCTTC. It encodes CASSVGTNNEQFF.

As for this clone: Distinct nucleotide sequences in the sample also encode this CDR3. The chain uses TRBV7-3 and TRBJ1-3, with D perhaps TRBD1 (6 bases). With 2 bases removed from V and 0 bases from J, the gap between germline ends came to 8 bases. This CDR3 comprises 15 residues. Germline V gene lookup returns CDR1 SGHTA and CDR2 FQGTGA. DNA for the CDR3: TGTGCCAGCAGCTTAGGGGGCGGCTCTGGAAACACCATATATTTT. This codes for CASSLGGGSGNTIYF.

This chain connects TRBV9 to TRBJ2-5; 8 nucleotides line up with TRBD2. J lost 0 bases, V lost 3 bases, and 4 bases had no gene match. CDR3 length: 15 residues. CDR1 SGDLS and CDR2 YYNGEE come from the germline V gene. CDR3 loop: CASSAGREDQETQYF. For the CDR3, the DNA is TGTGCCAGCAGCGCAGGGCGGGAGGACCAAGAGACCCAGTACTTC.

The chain couples TRBV27 to TRBJ2-7, with 9 nucleotides matching TRBD2. V trimming: 3 bases; J trimming: 3 bases; junction bases outside the gene matches: 3. The germline V gene encodes CDR1 MNHEY and CDR2 SMNVEV (reference sequence). This CDR3 spans 14 amino acids. CDR3 DNA: TGTGCCAGCAGTTTGACTAGCGGCAACTACGAGCAGTACTTC. Translation gives CASSLTSGNYEQYF.

V and J are TRBV4-3 and TRBJ2-2; D may be TRBD2 (6 bases). CDR1 and CDR2 (germline): LGHNA, YSLEER. Trimming pared 0 bases from V and 4 bases from J, leaving 15 bases between. CDR3 length equals 17 residues. In DNA, the CDR3 is TGCGCCAGCAGCCAAGATCCTGGGAGGTCGAGCACCGGGGAGCTGTTTTTT. It yields the protein CASSQDPGRSSTGELFF.

The V call is TRBV28, the J call TRBJ2-7; D may be TRBD2 (6 bases). Trimming pared 5 bases from V and 9 bases from J, leaving 23 bases between. Germline V gives CDR1 MDHEN, CDR2 SYDVKM. The CDR3 runs 15 residues. The chain's CDR3 is CASSREWAGLGLQYF. The CDR3 nucleotides are TGTGCCAGCAGTCGGGAGTGGGCGGGGCTCGGGCTGCAGTACTTC.